One and the same sample provided the 22 T cell receptor beta chains below, sequenced in a study of OX40 agonist ivuxolimab in advanced cancers. Libraries were constructed by the immunoSEQ multiplex PCR assay. Entries here come from immuneACCESS through TCRdb and include only in-frame sequences with V and J called. Some clones fail to appear in such tables; in the studies checked, an unresolved V gene covers under half of the shortfall, and the cause of the remainder is unknown. This sample has around 100,000 clones in its table, and approximately 90% of those were observed once. The ten largest clones capture 0.45% to 0.65% of the sample. The source was CD4+ or CD8+ T cells sorted from blood, collected in a trial of the OX40 agonist ivuxolimab. These receptors all come from an adult with an advanced solid tumor such as melanoma, head and neck, liver or kidney cancer.

This sequence joins TRBV5-6 and TRBJ2-5; 11 bases are shared with TRBD2. The V segment lost 4 bases and the J segment 2 bases; nucleotides outside the gene matches: 7. The CDR3 runs 16 residues. Germline V gene data show CDR1 as SGHDT and CDR2 as YYEEEE. CDR3 DNA: TGTGCCAGCAGCAAACTAGCGGGAGTTCGGCAAGAGACCCAGTACTTC. Its protein product is CASSKLAGVRQETQYF.

The chain is built from TRBV28 and TRBJ1-5, with a possible D match to TRBD1 (6 bases). Per the germline V gene, CDR1 is MDHEN and CDR2 is SYDVKM. V was shortened by 11 bases and J by 0 bases, with 11 bases between the two germline ends. This CDR3 is built from 13 residues. The CDR3 bases are TGTGCCGGCGGACAGACTAGCAATCAGCCCCAGCATTTT. Translated: CAGGQTSNQPQHF.

The rearrangement links TRBV7-2 to TRBJ1-2; 8 bases fit TRBD1. In germline, CDR1 is SGHTA, CDR2 FQGNSA. J lost 7 bases, V lost 1 base, and 8 bases had no gene match. The CDR3 has 15 amino acids. This chain's CDR3 is CASSLDWTGYGGYTF. The CDR3 nucleotides read TGTGCCAGCAGCTTAGATTGGACAGGGTATGGTGGCTACACCTTC.

This clone is a singleton in its sample. The genes are TRBV6-1 and TRBJ2-7; the D is unclear. CDR1 is MNHNS and CDR2 is SASEGT in the germline V gene. This CDR3 has 12 residues. The V end was cut by 0 bases, the J end by 5 bases, with 5 bases between. The CDR3 region is CASSEALHEQYF. DNA of the CDR3: TGTGCCAGCAGTGAAGCGCTGCACGAGCAGTACTTC.

This clone was counted a single time. The rearrangement uses TRBV7-9 and TRBJ2-7; 9 bases align to TRBD1. CDR1 and CDR2 (germline): SEHNR, FQNEAQ (reference sequence). After removal of 5 bases from V and 3 bases from J, the junction contained 8 bases not matched to a gene. The CDR3 runs 15 residues. The CDR3 protein is CASSILQGAVYEQYF. The CDR3 DNA sequence: TGTGCCAGCAGCATACTACAGGGGGCGGTCTACGAGCAGTACTTC.

The gene calls are TRBV15 and TRBJ2-1; possible D gene TRBD2, 5 bases. V gave up 1 base and J gave up 6 bases, with 10 bases separating them. The length of the CDR3 is 14 residues. In germline, CDR1 is LNHNV, CDR2 YYDKDF (reference sequence). Here the CDR3 DNA reads TGTGCCACCAGCAGAGGAGGGATCCCCAATGAGCAGTTCTTC. As protein: CATSRGGIPNEQFF.

The chain employs TRBV11-2 and TRBJ2-1; D is possibly TRBD1 (5 bases). This CDR3 has 14 amino acids. The germline gives CDR1 SGHAT, CDR2 FQNNGV. V gave up 1 base and J gave up 13 bases, with 17 bases separating them. CDR3 nucleotides: TGTGCCAGCAGCTTAGTTAATTCTTTCGACAGTCAGTTCTTC. Protein product: CASSLVNSFDSQFF.

Only one count was recorded for this clone. J is TRBJ1-2 and V is TRBV28; D unclear. V lost 2 bases and J 2 bases, leaving 3 bases between the germline ends. The CDR3 has 12 residues. Germline V gene data show CDR1 as MDHEN and CDR2 as SYDVKM. The CDR3 DNA sequence: TGTGCCAGCAGTTTAATCAACTATGGCTACACCTTC. The encoded protein is CASSLINYGYTF.

The V call is TRBV6-6, the J call TRBJ2-3; D could derive from TRBD1 or TRBD2 (5 bases each). The CDR3 has 15 residues. Trimming left V 5 bases short and J 6 bases short, with 18 bases between. Germline CDR1 MNHNY, CDR2 SVGAGI (reference sequence). The CDR3 here is CASSATGTGSDTQYF. DNA of the CDR3: TGTGCCAGCAGTGCGACCGGGACCGGGTCGGATACGCAGTATTTT.

The chain uses TRBV19 and TRBJ1-2; D is perhaps TRBD1 (6 bases). Deletions cut 3 bases from V and 0 bases from J, with 14 bases between. The CDR3 is 16 residues long. The germline V gene has CDR1 LNHDA and CDR2 SQIVND (reference sequence). CDR3 sequence (DNA): TGTGCCAGTAGTATTTCATTCCACAGGGCTAACTATGGCTACACCTTC. Translated: CASSISFHRANYGYTF. Full variable domain (missing parts from reference TRBV19 and TRBJ1-2): DGGITQSPKYLFRKEGQNVTLSCEQNLNHDAMYWYRQDPGQGLRLIYYSQIVNDFQKGDIAEGYSVSREKKESFPLTVTSAQKNPTAFYLCASSISFHRANYGYTFGSGTRLTVV.

The chain joins TRBV5-1 to TRBJ2-5; D is possibly TRBD1 (5 bases). The CDR3 totals 14 residues. V was shortened by 2 bases and J by 1 base, with 9 bases between the two germline ends. Germline CDR1 reads SGHRS; CDR2 reads YFSETQ. The CDR3 here is CASSFDRSQETQYF. The CDR3 DNA follows: TGCGCCAGCAGCTTTGACAGAAGCCAAGAGACCCAGTACTTC. The entire variable domain, with the rest obtained from reference TRBV5-1 and TRBJ2-5, is as follows: KAGVTQTPRYLIKTRGQQVTLSCSPISGHRSVSWYQQTPGQGLQFLFEYFSETQRNKGNFPGRFSGRQFSNSRSEMNVSTLELGDSALYLCASSFDRSQETQYFGPGTRLLVL.

As concerns this clone: One junction end does not reproduce the germline sequence, and a read error may be involved. V gene TRBV7-2 combines with J gene TRBJ2-1; no clear D. Germline V gene data show CDR1 as SGHTA and CDR2 as FQGNSA. The CDR3 totals 12 residues. The CDR3 nucleotides are TGTGCCAGCAGCGTAGCTAGAAATGAGCAGTTCTTC. Translated: CASSVARNEQFF. Full variable domain (rest looked up from reference TRBV7-2 and TRBJ2-1): GAGVSQSPSNKVTEKGKDVELRCDPISGHTALYWYRQSLGQGLEFLIYFQGNSAPDKSGLPSDRFSAERTGGSVSTLTIQRTQQEDSAVYLCASSVARNEQFFGPGTRLTVL.

The rearrangement links TRBV19 to TRBJ2-5; D not certain. This CDR3 has 13 amino acids. Germline V CDR1 and CDR2: LNHDA, SQIVND (reference sequence). The ends were cut back, 5 bases at V and 2 bases at J, with 9 bases in the middle. As DNA, the CDR3 is TGTGCCAGTAGTCCAGCGCTACAAGAGACCCAGTACTTC. Protein: CASSPALQETQYF.

This clone has just a few counts. V is TRBV27 and J is TRBJ1-5, with a weak D call TRBD1 (5 bases). The CDR3 spans 14 residues. Germline lookup yields CDR1 MNHEY and CDR2 SMNVEV (reference sequence). V shed 1 base and J shed 2 bases, with 6 bases lying between them. The CDR3 here is CASSLWGGNQPQHF. As DNA, the CDR3 is TGTGCCAGCAGTTTATGGGGGGGCAATCAGCCCCAGCATTTT.

The gene calls are TRBV28 and TRBJ1-3; D is uncertain. CDR3 length equals 14 residues. Trimming cost V 7 bases and J 3 bases, with 13 bases left between them. In germline, CDR1 is MDHEN, CDR2 SYDVKM. The CDR3 DNA follows: TGTGCCAGCACCTCTCTGGGCGGTGGAAACACCATATATTTT. This gives the protein CASTSLGGGNTIYF.

The chain uses TRBV5-1 and TRBJ1-4; unclear D gene. Germline CDR1 reads SGHRS; CDR2 reads YFSETQ. This CDR3 has 13 amino acids. Trimming removed 5 bases from V and 7 bases from J, with 12 bases in between. CDR3 region: CASRASTGEKLFF. The CDR3 DNA sequence: TGCGCCAGCAGGGCCTCTACGGGTGAAAAACTGTTTTTT.

This chain uses TRBV28 with TRBJ1-1; tentative D call: TRBD1 (5 bases). Trimming took 4 bases from V and 4 from J, leaving 16 bases between them. Germline CDR1 is MDHEN and CDR2 is SYDVKM. The CDR3 runs to 15 residues. In nucleotides, the CDR3 is TGTGCCAGCAGTTCCGTCCCTCAGGGTTTCACTGAAGCTTTCTTT. Translated, it gives CASSSVPQGFTEAFF. Full variable domain (rest looked up from reference TRBV28 and TRBJ1-1): DVKVTQSSRYLVKRTGEKVFLECVQDMDHENMFWYRQDPGLGLRLIYFSYDVKMKEKGDIPEGYSVSREKKERFSLILESASTNQTSMYLCASSSVPQGFTEAFFGQGTRLTVV.

V and J are TRBV7-2 and TRBJ1-3, with 9 nucleotides matching TRBD1. The CDR3 has 15 residues. The V gene's germline CDR1 is SGHTA and CDR2 FQGNSA. The trim removed 5 bases at V and 4 bases at J, leaving 6 bases unmatched. The CDR3 here is CASSAYRGRGNTIYF. The CDR3 coding sequence is TGTGCCAGCAGCGCCTACAGGGGGCGAGGAAACACCATATATTTT.

This clone was seen a single time. The V and J genes are TRBV14 and TRBJ2-2, with D possibly matching TRBD2 (5 bases). The germline gives CDR1 SGHDN, CDR2 FVKESK. The CDR3 runs 16 residues. V gave up 1 base and J gave up 1 base, with 10 bases separating them. CDR3 amino acids: CASSQVQRENTGELFF. DNA for the CDR3: TGTGCCAGCAGCCAAGTGCAACGGGAGAACACCGGGGAGCTGTTTTTT.

This sequence joins TRBV5-1 and TRBJ2-3, with TRBD2 matching over 9 bases. The CDR3 is 14 amino acids. J was trimmed by 4 bases and V by 3 bases; bases with no gene match: 3. Looked up from germline, CDR1 is SGHRS and CDR2 is YFSETQ. The CDR3 DNA sequence: TGCGCCAGCAGCTCTAGCGGGACGTCAGATACGCAGTATTTT. As protein: CASSSSGTSDTQYF. Combining the CDR3 with reference TRBV5-1 and TRBJ2-3 gives the whole variable domain KAGVTQTPRYLIKTRGQQVTLSCSPISGHRSVSWYQQTPGQGLQFLFEYFSETQRNKGNFPGRFSGRQFSNSRSEMNVSTLELGDSALYLCASSSSGTSDTQYFGPGTRLTVL.

This clone was seen more than once but under ten times. This chain uses TRBV15 with TRBJ1-4; no firm D call. CDR1 and CDR2 (germline): LNHNV, YYDKDF (reference sequence). V was trimmed by 0 bases and J by 6 bases, leaving 11 bases between them. The CDR3 runs to 15 residues. The CDR3 reads CATSRDKAWDEKLFF. The CDR3 DNA reads TGTGCCACCAGCAGAGATAAGGCCTGGGATGAAAAACTGTTTTTT. Variable domain in full (rest from reference TRBV15 and TRBJ1-4): DAMVIQNPRYQVTQFGKPVTLSCSQTLNHNVMYWYQQKSSQAPKLLFHYYDKDFNNEADTPDNFQSRRPNTSFCFLDIRSPGLGDTAMYLCATSRDKAWDEKLFFGSGTQLSVL.

The chain has TRBV4-1 and TRBJ1-2; D is undetermined. The CDR3 runs 13 residues. V lost 1 base to trimming and J lost 8 bases, with 11 bases between them. CDR1 and CDR2 (germline): MGHRA, YSYEKL. The CDR3 reads CASSQGPAVGYTF. For the CDR3, the DNA is TGCGCCAGCAGCCAAGGACCTGCCGTCGGCTACACCTTC.